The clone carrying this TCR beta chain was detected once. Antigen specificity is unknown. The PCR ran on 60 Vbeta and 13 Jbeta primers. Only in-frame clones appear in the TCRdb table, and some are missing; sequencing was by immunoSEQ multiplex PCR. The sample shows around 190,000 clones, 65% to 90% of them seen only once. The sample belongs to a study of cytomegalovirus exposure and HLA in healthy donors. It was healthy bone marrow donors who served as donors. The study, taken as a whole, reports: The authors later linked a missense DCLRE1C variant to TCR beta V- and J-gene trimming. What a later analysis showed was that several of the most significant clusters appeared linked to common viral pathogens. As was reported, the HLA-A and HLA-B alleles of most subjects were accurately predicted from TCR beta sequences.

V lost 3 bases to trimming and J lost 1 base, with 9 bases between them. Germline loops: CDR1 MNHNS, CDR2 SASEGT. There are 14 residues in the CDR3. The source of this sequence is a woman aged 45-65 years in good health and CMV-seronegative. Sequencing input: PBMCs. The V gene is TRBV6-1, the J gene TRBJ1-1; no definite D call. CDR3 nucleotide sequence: TGTGCCAGCAGTGATAAGGGAGCGAACACTGAAGCTTTCTTT. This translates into CASSDKGANTEAFF.